This is a list of T cell receptor beta chains from one sample in a study of blood T cell repertoires in COVID-19. TCRdb keeps only in-frame clones here, not all; method: immunoSEQ multiplex PCR. The sample consists of 140,000 or so clones, roughly 80% of them appearing once. Source material: peripheral blood. These receptors all come from a man in his 70s who had recovered from COVID-19. Each CDR3 is given with its conserved first and last residue. A D gene is named only where the DNA matches it firmly. Some rows have no size entry. The others give once, few or many, or a class for an expanded clone.

size,D,V,J,DNA,CDR3
NA,NA,TRBV5-1,TRBJ2-7,TGCGCCAGCAGCGACACCTCCTACGAGCAGTACTTC,CASSDTSYEQYF
NA,TRBD2,TRBV11-3,TRBJ2-3,TGTGCCAGCAGCATCGGGACTAGCGGCACAGATACGCAGTATTTT,CASSIGTSGTDTQYF
NA,TRBD2,TRBV4-1,TRBJ2-7,TGCGCCAGCAGCCAGGCCTGGGAGGGCTCGGGGGAGCAGTACTTC,CASSQAWEGSGEQYF
once,TRBD1,TRBV18,TRBJ2-7,TGTGCCAGCTCACCCTCACGGGACAGTCTAGGCGAGCAGTACTTC,CASSPSRDSLGEQYF
NA,NA,TRBV10-3,TRBJ2-7,TGTGCCATCAGGGCAGGGGCCCCTTCATCCTACGAGCAGTACTTC,CAIRAGAPSSYEQYF
NA,NA,TRBV7-3,TRBJ2-1,TGTGCCAGCAGCTTCAACTTTTACAATGAGCAGTTCTTC,CASSFNFYNEQFF
NA,NA,TRBV12-3/TRBV12-4,TRBJ1-2,TGTGCCAGCAGTTTCAGTAACTATGGCTACACCTTC,CASSFSNYGYTF
NA,TRBD1,TRBV6-5,TRBJ2-3,TGTGCCAGCAGGAGAACAGGGGACAGCACAGATACGCAGTATTTT,CASRRTGDSTDTQYF
NA,TRBD1,TRBV11-1,TRBJ2-7,TGTGCCAGCAGAAGCCGGGACAGGAATTTCTACGAGCAGTACTTC,CASRSRDRNFYEQYF
NA,TRBD2,TRBV4-1,TRBJ2-5,TGCGCCAGCAGCCCGCGACTAGCGGGAGTAGAGACCCAGTACTTC,CASSPRLAGVETQYF